This T cell receptor (beta chain) came from a study of cytomegalovirus exposure and HLA in healthy donors (dated by TCRdb to about 2017). The study in broad terms: The 666 repertoires of the first cohort and the roughly 120 validation repertoires were produced on the same platform, according to a later analysis. To predict cytomegalovirus infection status, the study brought together high-throughput TCR immunosequencing, statistical association of individual TCRs with disease status, and machine learning. The study was designed to test whether signatures of past pathogen exposure could be identified by cataloging public T cell receptors. A separate validation cohort of approximately 130 different subjects was used in addition to the roughly 700-subject first cohort. Results the study describes overall, beyond this receptor: Cytomegalovirus status was reported to be diagnosed by the classifier with high specificity and sensitivity in both the original and validation cohorts. The study gave a list of 150 to 200 TCR beta chains associated with cytomegalovirus. The validation cohort had no HLA typing available for a later analysis, so co-occurrence within that cohort was assessed over all 120 or so repertoires. A few of the identified cytomegalovirus-associated TCR beta chains were confirmed in vitro to be specific for cytomegalovirus antigens. Most TCR sequences were seen in very few donors, while some public TCRs were found in many individuals. Subsequent analysis determined that TCRs grouped into clusters in the first cohort also showed a tendency toward co-occurrence across the roughly 120 validation repertoires, and approximately 94% of cluster scores exceeded 0. The authors suggested that the approach could potentially be generalized to other disease states and immunological phenotypes.

Separate from the roughly 630-subject first cohort, the validation cohort of 95 to 150 subjects was the group to which the donors belonged. The CDR3, from cysteine to phenylalanine, totals 16 residues. Only the CDR3 DNA is retained, 48 bases long and in frame from the first base. V was cut back by 3 bases and J by 8 bases, leaving a gap of 23 bases between them. CDR1 SGHRS and CDR2 YFSETQ are derived from the germline V gene. Note on this clone: The target of this receptor is not known. No clone much larger than this one lies a single base away; base qualities are absent.

Libraries came from the immunoSEQ multiplex PCR assay. The published analysis was carried out like this. A statistical classification framework was built for diagnosing cytomegalovirus status from the catalog of TCR beta chain sequences. Held by TCRdb, this immuneACCESS table contains in-frame sequences only and omits some clones. Under half of the omission traces to an unresolved V gene where checked; the cause of the rest is unknown. The V and J calls and clone size come from that table; D and trimming were worked out from the DNA. The sample has approximately 150,000 clones on record, around nine tenths of them singletons. The biggest ten clones account for approximately 2.4% of the sample.

This TCR came from a man between 18 and 35 years old in good health and CMV-seropositive. Material for sequencing was PBMCs. Recombination connected TRBV5-1 to TRBJ1-2; the D segment could be TRBD1, given 6 matching bases. The CDR3 amino acid sequence is: CASSSVPEGGGSGYTF. The nucleotides are TGCGCCAGCAGCTCCGTACCTGAGGGGGGAGGGAGCGGCTACACCTTC.